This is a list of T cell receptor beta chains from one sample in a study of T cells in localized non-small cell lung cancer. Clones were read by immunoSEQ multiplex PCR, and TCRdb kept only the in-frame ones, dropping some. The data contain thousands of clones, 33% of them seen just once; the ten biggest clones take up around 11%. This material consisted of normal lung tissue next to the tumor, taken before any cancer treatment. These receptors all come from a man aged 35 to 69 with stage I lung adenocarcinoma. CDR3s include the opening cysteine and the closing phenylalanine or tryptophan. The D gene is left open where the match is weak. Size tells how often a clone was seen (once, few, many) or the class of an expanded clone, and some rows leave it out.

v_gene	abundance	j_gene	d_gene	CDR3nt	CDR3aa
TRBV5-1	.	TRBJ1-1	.	TGCGCCAGCAGCGGTACACAGGCGAACACTGAAGCTTTCTTT	CASSGTQANTEAFF
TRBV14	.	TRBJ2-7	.	TGTGCCAGCAGCCAAACTAGGTCCTACGAGCAGTACTTC	CASSQTRSYEQYF
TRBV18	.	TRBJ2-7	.	TGTGCCAGCTCTCCTACCGATATATTATCAAGCTGGTACTTC	CASSPTDILSSWYF
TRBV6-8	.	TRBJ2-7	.	TGTGCCATCAGTGTGCAGGGTACCTACGAGCAGTACTTC	CAISVQGTYEQYF
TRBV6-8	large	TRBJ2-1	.	TGTGCCAGCAGTTCCTCAGGTTACAATGAGCAGTTCTTC	CASSSSGYNEQFF
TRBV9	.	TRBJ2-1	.	TGTGCCAGCAGTGAGTGGACATCCTACAATGAGCAGTTCTTC	CASSEWTSYNEQFF
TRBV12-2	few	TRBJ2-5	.	TGTGCCACCGTAGCGGGGTATTCCCAAGAGACCCAGTACTTC	CATVAGYSQETQYF
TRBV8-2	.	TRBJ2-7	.	TGTGCCAGCAGTTTAGGACTAACCTACGAGCAGTACTTC	CASSLGLTYEQYF
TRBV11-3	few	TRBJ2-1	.	TGTGCCAGCAGCTCCCCCCTCAGGGCCGGGGATGAGCAGTTCTTC	CASSSPLRAGDEQFF
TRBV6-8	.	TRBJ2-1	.	TGTGCCAGCAGCCAAGGGGAAGAGGCCTACAATGAGCAGTTCTTC	CASSQGEEAYNEQFF
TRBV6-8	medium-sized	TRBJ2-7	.	TGTGCCAGCAGGACCCACAGGGAGGTGGGATACGAGCAGTACTTC	CASRTHREVGYEQYF
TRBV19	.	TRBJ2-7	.	TGTGCCAGTAGCGCTACTACGAGCGTACAGTACTTC	CASSATTSVQYF
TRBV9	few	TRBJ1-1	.	TGTGCCAGCAGCGACGTAAATAGGGGGAATACTGAAGCTTTCTTT	CASSDVNRGNTEAFF
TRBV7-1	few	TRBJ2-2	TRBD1	TGTGCCAGCAGCCGGGGACAGGGGAACGGGGAGCTGTTTTTT	CASSRGQGNGELFF
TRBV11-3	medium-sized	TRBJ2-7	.	TGTGCCAGCAGCTTAGACCGGTGGGACGTCTACGAGCAGTACTTC	CASSLDRWDVYEQYF